These 18 T cell receptor beta chains originate from one sample sequenced in a study of regulatory T cells in long-lasting Graves disease. Indicated time point: newly diagnosed GD, antithyroid drugs for less than 3 months. Scientists built the TCR library using RNA that was extracted from PBMCs. CDR3-region Arm-PCR and iRepertoire HTBI primers produced the TCR beta libraries. TCRdb analysed the multiplex PCR reads with MiXCR anew, one entry per CDR3 protein. The sample lists approximately 250,000 distinct CDR3 sequences; approximately 20% were seen once. Specimen: peripheral blood mononuclear cells (PBMCs), collected at new diagnosis, from a patient treated with antithyroid drugs. The receptors were gathered from a female donor with Graves disease.

V gene TRBV7-2 combines with J gene TRBJ1-2; 9 bases map to TRBD1. With V trimmed by 1 base and J by 4 bases, 4 bases remained unmatched. Germline loops: CDR1 SGHTA, CDR2 FQGNSA. The CDR3 totals 15 residues. CDR3 DNA sequence: TGTGCCAGCAGCTTAGTACAGGGGGCGTTCTATGGCTACACCTTC. Protein: CASSLVQGAFYGYTF.

Ten or more counts support this clonotype. The chain has TRBV18 and TRBJ2-1; 10 bases map to TRBD2. The junction had 10 bases not matched to a gene; V was cut back by 3 bases and J by 8 bases. The CDR3 consists of 16 residues. Germline V gene data show CDR1 as KGHSH and CDR2 as LQKENI. CDR3 nucleotide sequence: TGTGCCAGCTCACCTCCCAGCGGGAGGGCCGGGGATGAGCAGTTCTTC. This encodes CASSPPSGRAGDEQFF.

This clonotype was recorded many times. V gene TRBV4-3 combines with J gene TRBJ1-2; 8 positions match TRBD1. From germline, CDR1 is LGHNA and CDR2 YSLEER. J gave up 8 bases and V 4 bases, and 6 bases lay outside the gene matches. The CDR3 totals 13 residues. For the CDR3, the DNA is TGCGCCAGCAGCCCCCGGACAGGGAACGGCTACACCTTC. This translates into CASSPRTGNGYTF.

In this sample, this clonotype turned up many times. The J gene is TRBJ1-1, the V gene TRBV6-1; D call uncertain. CDR1 and CDR2 from the germline V gene are MNHNS and SASEGT. CDR3 length: 13 residues. Trimming removed 0 bases from V and 2 bases from J, with 4 bases in between. Here the CDR3 reads CASSEAENTEAFF. CDR3 sequence (DNA): TGTGCCAGCAGTGAAGCAGAAAACACTGAAGCTTTCTTT.

This clonotype was recorded many times. The chain couples TRBV6-1 to TRBJ1-1; no clear D gene. The CDR3 length is 14 residues. The V end was cut by 10 bases, the J end by 5 bases, with 20 bases between. Germline CDR1 reads MNHNS; CDR2 reads SASEGT. CDR3: CAIKEPTGKTEAFF. DNA for the CDR3: TGTGCCATCAAAGAACCCACGGGGAAGACTGAAGCTTTCTTT.

There are many counts of this clonotype. The gene calls are TRBV12-5 and TRBJ2-1; D not certain. The CDR3 totals 16 residues. The V gene's germline CDR1 is LGHNT and CDR2 FRNRAP. Trimming cost V 5 bases and J 2 bases, with 16 bases left between them. CDR3 amino acids: CASGPPGRQAYNEQFF. CDR3 sequence (DNA): TGTGCTAGTGGTCCGCCGGGCCGCCAGGCCTACAATGAGCAGTTCTTC.

This clonotype has a handful of counts. This chain links TRBV12-3 or TRBV12-4 with TRBJ2-7; D gene uncertain. Between the trimmed V and J ends, which lost 3 bases and 3 bases, there was a span of 9 bases. The CDR3 sequence is 13 residues long. DNA of the CDR3: TGTGCCAGCAGTTTCCGGCGGAACTACGAGCAGTACTTC. Encoded protein: CASSFRRNYEQYF.

This clonotype was found many times. The chain has TRBV11-2 and TRBJ2-1; D is unclear. Per the germline V gene, CDR1 is SGHAT and CDR2 is FQNNGV. CDR3 length: 15 amino acids. V was cut by 2 bases and J by 3 bases, with 11 bases left in between. CDR3 nucleotide sequence: TGTGCCAGCAGCTTAATCGTCGGTCTCTACAATGAGCAGTTCTTC. This translates into CASSLIVGLYNEQFF.

This clonotype was observed many times. The V call is TRBV10-3, the J call TRBJ1-1, with D tentatively TRBD1 (6 bases). This CDR3 region has 16 residues. CDR1 is ENHRY, CDR2 SYGVKD, per germline. Trimming left V 2 bases short and J 5 bases short, with 18 bases between. Written as DNA, the CDR3 is TGTGCCATCAGTGAGGTGACGACAGGAGGGGAAACTGAAGCTTTCTTT. It encodes CAISEVTTGGETEAFF.

This clonotype was seen repeatedly, ten times or more. The gene calls are TRBV3-1 and TRBJ1-2, with D maybe TRBD1 (5 bases). This CDR3 spans 15 amino acids. Trimming left V 3 bases short and J 8 bases short, with 19 bases between. CDR1 is LGHDT and CDR2 is YNNKEL in the germline V gene (reference sequence). As DNA, the CDR3 is TGTGCCAGCAGCCAGGAAGCTCCAGGGCAGAACGGCTACACCTTC. It encodes CASSQEAPGQNGYTF. Using reference TRBV3-1 and TRBJ1-2 for the parts outside the CDR3, the full variable domain is DTAVSQTPKYLVTQMGNDKSIKCEQNLGHDTMYWYKQDSKKFLKIMFSYNNKELIINETVPNRFSPKSPDKAHLNLHINSLELGDSAVYFCASSQEAPGQNGYTFGSGTRLTVV.

This clonotype has a count of ten or more. The chain links TRBV12-3 or TRBV12-4 to TRBJ2-2; D perhaps matches TRBD2 (5 bases). The CDR3 length is 15 residues. V gave up 6 bases and J gave up 2 bases, with 13 bases separating them. This chain's CDR3 is CASSWARANTGELFF. CDR3 nucleotides: TGTGCCAGCAGCTGGGCGAGGGCAAACACCGGGGAGCTGTTTTTT.

A word on this clonotype: A clone one base away is much larger, so this may be a read error. J is TRBJ2-1 and V is TRBV18; TRBD2 matches 10 bases. This CDR3 has 16 residues. The germline gives CDR1 KGHSH, CDR2 LQKENI. With 6 bases clipped from V and 8 bases from J, the junction kept 13 bases outside the gene matches. The CDR3 region is CASSRVVLAGWDEQFF. In nucleotides, the CDR3 is TGTGCCAGCTCCCGCGTCGTACTAGCGGGATGGGATGAGCAGTTCTTC.

This clonotype was seen at least ten times. This chain joins TRBV10-3 and TRBJ1-3; TRBD1 agrees at 8 bases. The CDR3 consists of 14 residues. The germline V gene has CDR1 ENHRY and CDR2 SYGVKD. After removal of 7 bases from V and 3 bases from J, the junction contained 5 bases not matched to a gene. CDR3: CAITQGARGNTIYF. The CDR3 DNA reads as TGTGCCATCACCCAGGGGGCGCGTGGAAACACCATATATTTT.

This clonotype was seen ten or more times. CDR3 sequence (DNA): TGTGCCACCAGTGAGGGACATGGCGGCTACACCTTC. It yields the protein CATSEGHGGYTF. The chain recombines TRBV24-1 with TRBJ1-2, with D possibly TRBD1 on 6 matching bases. The germline V gene has CDR1 KGHDR and CDR2 SFDVKD. CDR3 length: 12 residues. Trimming stripped 4 bases from V and 8 bases from J, with 10 bases between.

This clonotype was picked up many times. The chain employs TRBV14 and TRBJ2-1, with TRBD2 identical over 16 bases. This CDR3 has 19 residues. The V gene end was trimmed by 3 bases and the J gene end by 8 bases; junction bases not matched to a gene: 13. Per the germline V gene, CDR1 is SGHDN and CDR2 is FVKESK. Here the CDR3 reads CASSHPWGTSGRGVDEQFF. The DNA of the CDR3 is TGTGCCAGCAGCCACCCCTGGGGGACTAGCGGGAGGGGCGTCGATGAGCAGTTCTTC.

Many counts were recorded for this clonotype. The rearrangement uses TRBV6-1 and TRBJ1-3; D unclear. V lost 7 bases and J lost 0, with 10 bases in between. Germline values: CDR1 MNHNS, CDR2 SASEGT. This CDR3 has 14 residues. CDR3 protein: CASTTTVSGNTIYF. CDR3 coding DNA: TGTGCCAGCACGACGACGGTCTCTGGAAACACCATATATTTT.

Ten or more counts support this clonotype. The chain combines TRBV24-1 with TRBJ1-2; 10 bases are shared with TRBD1. Germline-derived CDR1 and CDR2 are KGHDR and SFDVKD. J gave up 8 bases and V 4 bases, and 6 bases lay outside the gene matches. The CDR3 has 14 amino acids. The DNA of the CDR3 is TGTGCCACCAGTGACCCCGGGACAGGGGAAGGCTACACCTTC. Translating it yields CATSDPGTGEGYTF.

The chain recombines TRBV5-6 with TRBJ2-7; the D call may be TRBD1 or TRBD2 (6 bases each). Deletions cut 4 bases from V and 4 bases from J, with 12 bases between. The CDR3 length is 13 residues. Germline loops: CDR1 SGHDT, CDR2 YYEEEE. In nucleotides, the CDR3 is TGTGCCAGCAGCCCGAGGAGGGGGTACGAGCAGTACTTC. It yields the protein CASSPRRGYEQYF.